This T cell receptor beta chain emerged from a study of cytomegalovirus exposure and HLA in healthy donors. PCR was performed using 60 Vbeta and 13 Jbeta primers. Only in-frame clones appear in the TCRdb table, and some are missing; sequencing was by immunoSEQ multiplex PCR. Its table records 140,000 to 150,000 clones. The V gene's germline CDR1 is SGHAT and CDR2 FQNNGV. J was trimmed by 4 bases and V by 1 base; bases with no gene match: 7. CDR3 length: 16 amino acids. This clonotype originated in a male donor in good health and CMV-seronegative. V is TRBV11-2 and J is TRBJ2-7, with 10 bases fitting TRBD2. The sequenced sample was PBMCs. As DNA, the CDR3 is TGTGCCAGCAGCTTAGGGCTAGCGGGAGTGCTTTACGAGCAGTACTTC. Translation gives CASSLGLAGVLYEQYF.